This T cell receptor beta chain was captured in a study of cytomegalovirus exposure and HLA in healthy donors (TCRdb year 2017). For context, the study as a whole: An earlier analysis of some 620 of the donors reported around 280 Gb of sequence data and approximately 120 million unique TCR beta sequences obtained from 180 million or so T cells. HLA typing covered class I and class II loci at four-digit resolution. The number of donors typed differed by locus, with about 629-640 for A, B, C, DRB1 and DQB1, roughly 520 for DQA1, approximately 570 for DPA1, and approximately 470 for DPB1. To predict cytomegalovirus infection status, the study brought together high-throughput TCR immunosequencing, statistical association of individual TCRs with disease status, and machine learning. An earlier analysis of a few hundred of the donors applied high-throughput TCR beta sequencing to assess whether each TCR beta V gene segment acted as functional or pseudogenic. A separate validation cohort of about 110 different subjects was used in addition to the roughly 640-subject first cohort. Around 320 gigabases of sequencing data and around 87 million unique TCR sequences were included in an early release covering roughly 600 HLA-typed donors. Roughly 5 DR-DQ haplotypes were handled as single units for association and clustering because linkage in the cohort was strong. The later analysis used no new phenotypic data to find candidate immune exposures, relying instead on TCR beta sequences and their occurrence across donors. A later genetic analysis took genome-wide SNP genotypes for about 65% of the roughly 670 donors and used that subset as a discovery cohort. To study patterns of TCR occurrence, a later analysis re-analyzed previously published TCR beta repertoires from under 750 donors and added high-resolution HLA genotyping. The study was designed to test whether signatures of past pathogen exposure could be identified by cataloging public T cell receptors. Among the roughly 400 genotyped donors, approximately 82% belonged to the genetic ancestry cluster associated with self-reported Caucasian donors. Every repertoire in the discovery cohort had been generated on one and the same sequencing platform. Among 300 to 500 genotyped donors of the cohort, an average of approximately 200,000 unique TCR beta nucleotide sequences was sequenced per donor, of which about 19% were non-productive. Alongside the repertoire data, information on donor age, sex, ethnicity and CMV serostatus was compiled. The T cell repertoires of around 730 subjects were profiled by immunosequencing and related to cytomegalovirus serostatus.

The cohort was made up of around 720 healthy bone marrow donors. At the time of sampling, all cohort members were nominally healthy, though unrecorded immune exposures were likely present. The donor was CMV seronegative and belonged to the group of 350 or so seronegative cohort members. A peripheral blood sample was collected from each donor, and TCR beta sequencing was performed on peripheral blood mononuclear cells. Genomic DNA was extracted from the blood cell samples with the Qiagen DNeasy Blood Extraction Kit. CDR1 and CDR2 are read off the germline V gene as SGHTA and FQGNSA. CDR3 length: 15 amino acids, cysteine to phenylalanine. The only DNA kept is the CDR3, 45 bases in frame from the first base. For this chain, trimming is 5 bases at the V end and 4 bases at the J end, and the number of junction bases without a gene match is 6. Comment on this clone: Its antigen is unknown. No base quality information exists; no much larger clone differs at one position.

Broad study findings and their caveats: A further reported finding was that TCR beta sequences accurately predicted the HLA-A and HLA-B alleles for most subjects in the first cohort. Correlated functional status among segregating V segments might be attributable to linkage disequilibrium, but an unknown experimental factor could not be ruled out. Assigning TCR associations to individual alleles was difficult when HLA alleles, especially DR and DQ, strongly co-occurred. In this cohort, only TCR beta chains were sequenced, and detectable features were limited by the absence of alpha or paired-chain data. The earlier analysis of some 540 of the donors excluded 15 to 20 rarely observed V segments, including chromosome 9 orphons, because counts were too low. A cluster of highly shared sequence variants was judged likely to be a technical artifact of the sequencing pipeline. In the study, some 160 TCR beta chains were listed as associated with cytomegalovirus. A few of the identified cytomegalovirus-associated TCR beta chains were confirmed in vitro to be specific for cytomegalovirus antigens. An association between a missense DCLRE1C variant and V-gene and J-gene trimming of TCR beta chains was found in a later genetic analysis and replicated in an independent cohort. Specific HLA alleles were associated with 15,000 to 20,000 TCR beta sequences at a false discovery rate of 0.05 in a later analysis. Compared with equally common non-associated chains, HLA-associated TCR beta chains in a later analysis were more clonally expanded and had lower generation probabilities. Because HLA typing was missing for some donors at each locus, association tests included only the typed subset. Cytomegalovirus status was reported to be diagnosed by the classifier with high specificity and sensitivity in both the original and validation cohorts. A later genetic analysis reported fewer N-insertions in productive TCRs among donors in an Asian-associated ancestry cluster than the roughly 700-donor mean. An earlier analysis of some 560 of the donors showed that most TCR beta V segments appeared in productive rearrangements either about 87% or about 30% of the time, which broadly matched IMGT annotations. Roughly uniform sequencing depth across donors was assumed in presence/absence analyses, although this assumption may not hold. In a later analysis, the rate of TCR association differed among HLA loci, with DRB1 alleles having the most associated TCRs and HLA-C alleles having the fewest. In a later analysis, most CMV-associated TCR beta chains were found to appear HLA-restricted, with HLA associations seemingly driven largely by CMV exposure. Some IMGT-functional V segments, including TRBV6-2 and TRBV6-3, could not be told apart with the 87-base-pair reads, so those segments were excluded. Most TCR sequences were observed very rarely across donors, whereas some public TCRs were present in many individuals. CMV serostatus was the only immune exposure information available for the cohort. Several of the top co-occurrence clusters appeared to be linked to parvovirus B19, influenza, CMV and Epstein-Barr virus, according to a later analysis. The authors suggested that the approach could potentially be extended to other disease states and immunological phenotypes.

Library generation was performed with the immunoSEQ multiplex PCR assay. For the multiplex PCR, a mixture combining 60 forward primers for TCR Vbeta segments and 13 reverse primers for TCR Jbeta segments was used. The CDR3 region of rearranged TCR beta genes was amplified from genomic DNA by a multiplex PCR assay. On the Illumina HiSeq System, the amplified TCR beta libraries were sequenced as 87-base-pair reads. The published analysis was carried out like this. A later analysis tallied approximately 87 million unique TCR beta chains across the 700 or so repertoires, and approximately 11 million of those chains were shared by two or more donors. Raw reads were error-corrected and collapsed into unique sequences with a nearest-neighbor algorithm that merged closely related sequences to remove PCR and sequencing errors. To assign V, D and J gene segments, CDR3 sequences were aligned to IMGT reference sequences. For a sequence to be retained, a match of at least six nucleotides was required to both a V gene segment and a J gene segment. A rearrangement counted as productive if the CDR3 had no stop codons and remained in frame with V and J, and every other rearrangement counted as non-productive. CDR3 was defined by IMGT convention, running from the second conserved V-encoded cysteine to the conserved J-encoded phenylalanine. The earlier analysis of about 620 of the donors excluded sequences that lacked an unambiguous match to a single V gene segment. An earlier analysis of 587 of the donors called V segments functional above 56.7% productive rearrangements and segregating when the between-donor standard deviation exceeded 5%. A statistical classification framework was built to diagnose cytomegalovirus status from the catalog of TCR beta chain sequences. In a later analysis, TCR nucleotide sequences were compared against IMGT/GENE-DB human TR gene sequences so that V and J genes could be assigned. A later analysis assigned CDR3 sequences and most-parsimonious VDJ recombination scenarios with the TCRdist pipeline. In a later analysis, every TCR beta chain was defined by the combination of its CDR3 amino acid sequence and its V-gene family, and reads without a unique V-gene family were dropped. A later analysis removed 592 highly shared, low-generation-probability nucleotide sequences to deal with suspected cross-contamination and a sequencing artifact. For each public chain, a later analysis derived a clonal expansion index from normalized ranks of inferred template counts within each repertoire. Generation probabilities in a later analysis came from a VDJ recombination model fitted to out-of-frame rearrangements, and those results were checked against IGoR. Hypergeometric tests were used in a later analysis to score TCR-TCR, TCR-HLA and TCR-CMV co-occurrence, with a repertoire-size bias correction applied to the TCR pairs. To estimate false discovery rates, a later analysis permuted the HLA or CMV assignments 20 times. In a later analysis, co-occurring TCRs were grouped using DBSCAN, with TCRdist sequence similarity added in when clustering inside HLA-allele-positive subsets. Repertoires with fewer than 30,000 or more than 120,000 public chains were left out of co-occurrence clustering, as were four to six repertoires with anomalous nucleotide sharing. TCRdb re-hosts the immuneACCESS table, in-frame sequences only. Its copies lack some clones; in the studies checked, an unresolved V gene accounts for under half of them, and the cause for the rest is not known. From that table come the V and J calls and clone size; the DNA was used to work out D and trimming. The sample includes around 63,000 clones, with approximately 79% observed a single time. The ten largest clones take up under 3% of the sample.

This sequence uses TRBV7-2 and TRBJ2-4; 9 middle bases align to TRBD2. The material sequenced was PBMCs. This TCR came from a woman aged 25 to 39 in good health and CMV-seronegative. This receptor carries the CDR3 CASSAGLAKKNIQYF. The nucleotide sequence is given as TGTGCCAGCAGCGCGGGACTAGCCAAAAAAAACATTCAGTACTTC.